This TCR beta chain was obtained from a study of CD8 T cells in Susac syndrome. Random hexamers primed reverse transcription of about 0.45 to 1 ug RNA. TCRdb reprocessed the immunoSEQ multiplex PCR reads with MiXCR, giving one entry per CDR3 protein. The sample holds about 130,000 distinct CDR3 sequences; less than 95% are singletons and the top ten take roughly 0.13%. The CDR3 has 16 residues. Trimming took 2 bases from V and 0 from J, leaving 13 bases between them. Germline CDR1 is MNHEY and CDR2 is SVGAGI. The sequenced target, TCR beta, came from blood CD8+ and CD4+ T cells. Sequencing used CD4+ T cells from PBMCs. The V gene is TRBV6-5, the J gene TRBJ1-1; perhaps TRBD1 as D (5 bases). This TCR was recovered from a human donor with multiple sclerosis. The CDR3 DNA reads TGTGCCAGCAGTTACGAAGGGTCAGGGATGAACACTGAAGCTTTCTTT. Amino acid sequence: CASSYEGSGMNTEAFF.